One sample yielded the 21 T cell receptor beta chains listed below, sequenced in a study of vaccination and CD4 T cells after COVID-19 (dated by TCRdb to between 2021 and 2024). These receptors' targets are unknown. The sample's treatment or condition label, in plain terms: approximately 11-day PBMC culture with coronavirus spike peptide pools or control peptides (ViraFEST assay). Receptor libraries were prepared by PCR. The data were produced on an Illumina iSeq 100. DNA from cultured CD4+ T cells underwent TCR sequencing with the Oncomine TCR Beta short-read assay at the Johns Hopkins FTIC core. Using fastp trimming at Q25 and MiXCR clonotype assembly, TCRdb reanalyzed the public sequencing data and kept in-frame beta chains. Rows with one shared CDR3 protein collapse into an entry with the most common genes and DNA. The sample includes about 5,500 distinct CDR3 sequences, with approximately 29% observed a single time. The ten largest clones add up to around a fifth of the sample.

The sequencing used CD4+ T cells from blood, cultured in vitro, collected after SARS-CoV-2 vaccination. These receptors were collected from a human donor who had recovered from COVID-19.

A few counts support this clonotype. The genes are TRBV19 and TRBJ2-5, with TRBD2 identical over 8 bases. The CDR3 consists of 13 residues. V lost 6 bases and J lost 7; bases outside the gene matches: 7. CDR1 and CDR2 (germline): LNHDA, SQIVND (reference sequence). Here the CDR3 reads CASSPTAGGTQYF. CDR3 nucleotides: TGTGCCAGTAGCCCGACCGCGGGGGGGACCCAGTACTTC.

The V call is TRBV20-1, the J call TRBJ1-1; D is undetermined. The CDR3 runs 13 residues. The germline gives CDR1 DFQATT, CDR2 SNEGSKA (reference sequence). The V gene lost 3 bases and the J gene lost 0 bases, with 8 bases spanning the gap. This CDR3 is CSASQAVNTEAFF. For the CDR3, the DNA is TGCAGTGCTAGTCAAGCTGTGAACACTGAAGCTTTCTTT.

As for this clonotype: Compared with germline, one end of the junction differs, possibly owing to a read error. The rearrangement uses TRBV6-5 and TRBJ2-2; D is possibly TRBD1 (6 bases). The CDR3 is 14 residues long. Germline V lookup: CDR1 MNHEY, CDR2 SVGAGI. The CDR3 DNA is TGTGCCAGCCGTTATCACAGGGCCCCCGGGGAGCTGTTTTTT. It encodes CASRYHRAPGELFF.

This clonotype was counted a few times. V and J are TRBV7-3 and TRBJ1-1; D ambiguous. V was pared by 4 bases and J by 1 base, with 10 bases between. The CDR3 is 14 residues long. The germline CDR1 and CDR2 sequences are SGHTA and FQGTGA. This CDR3 is CASSSVPENTEAFF. For the CDR3, the DNA is TGTGCCAGCAGCTCAGTTCCAGAGAACACTGAAGCTTTCTTT. Filled out from reference TRBV7-3 and TRBJ1-1, the complete variable domain reads GAGVSQTPSNKVTEKGKYVELRCDPISGHTALYWYRQSLGQGPEFLIYFQGTGAADDSGLPNDRFFAVRPEGSVSTLKIQRTERGDSAVYLCASSSVPENTEAFFGQGTRLTVV.

This chain connects TRBV5-1 to TRBJ2-7; the match to TRBD1 covers 10 bases. Germline V gene sequence: CDR1 SGHRS, CDR2 YFSETQ. V lost 0 bases, J lost 0 bases, and 3 bases stayed unmatched. The CDR3 runs to 16 residues. The CDR3 sequence is CASSLAGQGSSYEQYF. As DNA, the CDR3 is TGCGCCAGCAGCTTGGCGGGACAGGGGAGCTCCTACGAGCAGTACTTC.

The chain carries TRBV6-2 or TRBV6-3 and TRBJ2-1; maybe TRBD1 (5 bases). The CDR3 runs to 14 residues. CDR1 and CDR2 from the germline V gene are MNHEY and SVGEGT. Trimming took 7 bases from V and 4 from J, leaving 14 bases between them. CDR3 sequence reads: CASTSSSGYNEQFF. CDR3 in DNA: TGTGCCAGCACCTCTAGTTCAGGGTACAATGAGCAGTTCTTC.

This clonotype was found once. The chain employs TRBV7-2 and TRBJ2-2; TRBD1 matches at 10 bases. Germline CDR1 and CDR2: SGHTA and FQGNSA. This CDR3 has 15 amino acids. After removal of 5 bases from V and 7 bases from J, the junction contained 7 bases not matched to a gene. As DNA, the CDR3 is TGTGCCAGCAGCGCTACCGGGACAGGGGTCGGGGAGCTGTTTTTT. As protein: CASSATGTGVGELFF.

This clonotype is labeled medium-sized. The chain combines TRBV6-1 with TRBJ2-5; no clear D gene. V was clipped by 10 bases and J by 5 bases, with 11 bases between them. Germline V gives CDR1 MNHNS, CDR2 SASEGT. The CDR3 contains 11 residues. CDR3 protein: CATTLSETQYF. The CDR3 coding sequence is TGTGCCACCACCCTTTCGGAGACCCAGTACTTC.

Relative to its sample, this clonotype is medium-sized (0.01 to 0.1%). The rearrangement uses TRBV20-1 and TRBJ1-5; 9 bases are shared with TRBD1. The CDR3 runs 13 residues. Trimming removed 6 bases from V and 6 bases from J; junction bases left unmatched: 6. The germline V gene has CDR1 DFQATT and CDR2 SNEGSKA (reference sequence). This CDR3 is CSARTGVGQPQHF. CDR3 DNA sequence: TGCAGTGCAAGGACAGGGGTCGGTCAGCCCCAGCATTTT.

The chain has TRBV28 and TRBJ1-1; D is perhaps TRBD1 (5 bases). V was pared by 3 bases and J by 1 base, with 12 bases between. CDR1 is MDHEN, CDR2 SYDVKM, per germline. The CDR3 spans 15 residues. The DNA of the CDR3 is TGTGCCAGCAGTTTGGGCTGGGGACCGAACACTGAAGCTTTCTTT. Its protein is CASSLGWGPNTEAFF.

The CDR3, as DNA: TGTGCCAGCAGTGCTCAGGCAGATACGCAGTATTTT. Its translation: CASSAQADTQYF. V gene TRBV6-1 combines with J gene TRBJ2-3, with unresolved D. V gave up 4 bases and J gave up 4 bases, with 6 bases separating them. The CDR3 extends over 12 amino acids. CDR1 and CDR2 (germline): MNHNS, SASEGT.

This chain joins TRBV6-4 and TRBJ2-3; 12 positions agree with TRBD2. Germline CDR1 is MRHNA and CDR2 is SNTAGT. V trimming: 3 bases; J trimming: 4 bases; junction bases outside the gene matches: 5. The CDR3 consists of 16 residues. The CDR3 DNA sequence: TGTGCCAGCAGTGATTCGGCTAGCGGGGGGGCAGATACGCAGTATTTT. Translating gives CASSDSASGGADTQYF.

The chain uses TRBV7-2 and TRBJ1-1; no definite D call. Germline values: CDR1 SGHTA, CDR2 FQGNSA. There are 13 residues in the CDR3. Trimming removed 6 bases from V and 6 bases from J, with 14 bases in between. This chain's CDR3 is CASSPLMWSEAFF. The CDR3 nucleotides are TGTGCCAGCAGTCCGTTGATGTGGTCTGAAGCTTTCTTT.

The J gene is TRBJ2-3, the V gene TRBV2, with D maybe TRBD1 (5 bases). With 4 bases removed from V and 2 bases from J, the gap between germline ends came to 13 bases. Per the germline V gene, CDR1 is SNHLY and CDR2 is FYNNEI. This CDR3 is 15 amino acids long. The chain's CDR3 is CASSGTRVNTDTQYF. The CDR3 DNA follows: TGTGCCAGCAGTGGGACCAGGGTGAACACAGATACGCAGTATTTT.

This clonotype occurred once. V and J are TRBV7-2 and TRBJ2-5; 7 nucleotides agree with TRBD1. Trimming at V came to 1 base and at J to 5 bases, leaving 22 bases not matched to a gene. Germline values: CDR1 SGHTA, CDR2 FQGNSA. CDR3 size: 20 residues. CDR3 amino acids: CASSLGEGAFFAGQGETQYF. CDR3 nucleotides: TGTGCCAGCAGCTTAGGCGAGGGGGCGTTTTTTGCAGGGCAGGGGGAGACCCAGTACTTC.

For the CDR3, the DNA is TGTGCCAGTAGTGATCGTAAAGGGGCCAAGTTTAGCTACACCTTC. This encodes CASSDRKGAKFSYTF. V gene TRBV19 combines with J gene TRBJ1-2, with a tentative D call TRBD1 (5 bases). The CDR3 spans 15 residues. Germline CDR1 is LNHDA and CDR2 is SQIVND (reference sequence). With 5 bases removed from V and 9 bases from J, the gap between germline ends came to 22 bases. Supplemented by reference TRBV19 and TRBJ1-2, the full variable domain reads DGGITQSPKYLFRKEGQNVTLSCEQNLNHDAMYWYRQDPGQGLRLIYYSQIVNDFQKGDIAEGYSVSREKKESFPLTVTSAQKNPTAFYLCASSDRKGAKFSYTFGSGTRLTVV.

About this clonotype itself: A single base separates this from a much larger clone, so it may be a read error. This is likely a read error, given that the CDR3 carries no conserved phenylalanine or tryptophan at its end. The chain joins TRBV20-1 to TRBJ2-5; no definite D call. The CDR3 extends over 10 amino acids. Trimming shortened V by 6 bases and J by 5 bases, and 7 bases separated the two germline ends. Germline V lookup: CDR1 DFQATT, CDR2 SNEGSKA (reference sequence). Here the CDR3 DNA reads TGCAGTGCCAGACGGGAGACCCAGTACTCC. Protein sequence: CSARRETQYS.

The CDR3: CASSPQLAVTTYEQYF. The CDR3 nucleotides are TGTGCCAGCAGTCCCCAGTTAGCGGTAACAACCTACGAGCAGTACTTC. The chain employs TRBV11-2 and TRBJ2-7; TRBD2 might be the D (6 bases). Germline lookup yields CDR1 SGHAT and CDR2 FQNNGV. Deletions cut 6 bases from V and 2 bases from J, with 20 bases between. The CDR3 length is 16 residues. The full variable domain, in which reference TRBV11-2 and TRBJ2-7 provide the parts outside the CDR3, is EAGVAQSPRYKIIEKRQSVAFWCNPISGHATLYWYQQILGQGPKLLIQFQNNGVVDDSQLPKDRFSAERLKGVDSTLKIQPAKLEDSAVYLCASSPQLAVTTYEQYFGPGTRLTVT.

The CDR3 DNA follows: TGTGCCACCAGCAACAGGGGTGTCACAGATACGCAGTATTTT. It yields the protein CATSNRGVTDTQYF. The rearrangement uses TRBV24-1 and TRBJ2-3; TRBD1 matches 7 bases. Germline V gives CDR1 KGHDR, CDR2 SFDVKD. This CDR3 contains 14 residues. Trimming at V came to 7 bases and at J to 2 bases, leaving 5 bases not matched to a gene.

This clonotype was seen more than once but under ten times. V is TRBV28 and J is TRBJ2-7, with D tentatively TRBD1 or TRBD2 (5 bases each). The V end was cut by 9 bases, the J end by 0 bases, with 15 bases between. The length of the CDR3 is 14 residues. Germline CDR1 is MDHEN and CDR2 is SYDVKM. CDR3 amino acids: CASWDRQNSYEQYF. DNA of the CDR3: TGTGCCAGTTGGGACCGACAGAACTCCTACGAGCAGTACTTC.

The CDR3, as DNA: TGTGCCAGCAGCAGCGATGCAGCCCAACCCTACGAGCAGTACTTC. This codes for CASSSDAAQPYEQYF. The chain joins TRBV6-1 to TRBJ2-7; D is unresolved. This CDR3 is built from 15 residues. CDR1 MNHNS and CDR2 SASEGT come from the germline V gene. Trimming took off 6 bases at V and 2 bases at J, with 17 bases between the two ends.